What follows are 7 T cell receptor beta chains derived from one specimen sequenced in a study of T cells after yellow fever vaccination (dated by TCRdb to about 2019). The library relied on 5' RACE. For sequencing, an Illumina HiSeq 2500 was employed. In TCRdb, the public reads were trimmed at Q25 with fastp and aligned with MiXCR, with productive beta chains retained. When rows share a CDR3 protein, they turn into one entry using the most common DNA and genes. The sample table shows about 150,000 distinct CDR3 sequences, and about 6.2% are seen once. The ten top clones hold more than 0.6% of the sample. Read against the paper, the sample's treatment or condition label means: live attenuated yellow fever vaccine strain. The sequences come from CD4+ T cells sorted from PBMCs, collected 10 days after the yellow fever booster vaccination. These receptors were taken from a man between 25 and 39 years old who received the YFV17D yellow fever vaccine.

This clonotype was counted ten times or more. This chain joins TRBV20-1 and TRBJ2-7; 10 nucleotides match TRBD2. From germline, CDR1 is DFQATT and CDR2 SNEGSKA (reference sequence). The CDR3 loop spans 15 amino acids. Trimming cost V 6 bases and J 0 bases; bases outside gene matches: 8. The CDR3 is CSAPPLAGDSYEQYF. In DNA form, the CDR3 reads TGCAGTGCCCCCCCGCTAGCGGGAGACTCCTACGAGCAGTACTTC.

In its sample, this clonotype was seen many times. This chain joins TRBV12-3 or TRBV12-4 and TRBJ2-1; D call uncertain. The CDR3 is 11 amino acids. The ends were cut back, 5 bases at V and 6 bases at J, with 5 bases in the middle. This CDR3 reads CASSKLNEQFF. The DNA of the CDR3 is TGTGCCAGCAGTAAACTCAATGAGCAGTTCTTC.

For this clonotype: A read error may be the cause here, since a much bigger clone is one base away. This rearrangement joins TRBV7-4 to TRBJ2-7, with 10 bases that match TRBD2. CDR3 size: 17 residues. Germline V gene sequence: CDR1 SGHVT, CDR2 SQSDAQ. With 3 bases clipped from V and 9 bases from J, the junction kept 17 bases outside the gene matches. For the CDR3, the DNA is TGTGCCAGCAGCTTGTGCGGTCCTAGCGGGAGTAACGTGGGGCAGTACTTC. Encoded protein: CASSLCGPSGSNVGQYF.

This clonotype was seen at least ten times. This sequence joins TRBV12-3 or TRBV12-4 and TRBJ2-3, with D hard to call. V was clipped by 3 bases and J by 5 bases, with 3 bases between them. The CDR3 runs to 11 residues. CDR3 in DNA: TGTGCCAGCAGTTTTCTAGATACGCAGTATTTT. Translation gives CASSFLDTQYF.

This chain joins TRBV20-1 and TRBJ1-2, with D hard to call. Trimming removed 1 base at V and 1 base at J, with 10 bases between. The CDR3 consists of 14 residues. Germline values: CDR1 DFQATT, CDR2 SNEGSKA (reference sequence). CDR3 sequence: CSARVGGVNYGYTF. The DNA of the CDR3 is TGCAGTGCTAGAGTTGGCGGGGTTAACTATGGCTACACCTTC.

There are many counts of this clonotype. V gene TRBV7-6 combines with J gene TRBJ2-7; TRBD2 is a possible D gene (5 bases). CDR3 length equals 14 residues. Germline CDR1 is SGHVS and CDR2 is FNYEAQ. Trimming pared 1 base from V and 2 bases from J, leaving 9 bases between. CDR3 region: CASSLGTSPYEQYF. The CDR3 bases are TGTGCCAGCAGCTTAGGGACTTCTCCCTACGAGCAGTACTTC.

This clonotype was recorded at least ten times. V and J are TRBV5-1 and TRBJ2-1, with TRBD1 matching over 9 bases. Losses at the gene ends were 1 base for V and 9 bases for J; bases not matched to a gene: 2. Germline CDR1 reads SGHRS; CDR2 reads YFSETQ. The CDR3 extends over 13 amino acids. In DNA, the CDR3 is TGCGCCAGCAGCTTGACAGGGGGCAGTGAGCAGTTCTTC. Its translation: CASSLTGGSEQFF.